The 7 T cell receptor beta chains below were found in one sample sequenced in a study of T cells in Graves' hyperthyroidism and ophthalmopathy. RNA transcripts gave rise to amplified TCR beta CDR3 regions. An initial round of RT-PCR targeting the TCR CDR3 relied on the HTBI primer set. TCRdb re-derived calls from the multiplex PCR reads in MiXCR, one entry per CDR3 protein. Found here are roughly 110,000 distinct CDR3 sequences, 15% to 20% of them singletons; the top ten hold about 45%. Sequenced input: blood. Source of these receptors: a woman between 45 and 60 years old with Graves' hyperthyroidism.

Details on this clonotype: This may be a read error, as it is one base from a much larger clone. V usage is TRBV5-1 and J usage is TRBJ2-2; 7 bases map to TRBD1. The germline gives CDR1 SGHRS, CDR2 YFSETQ. The V segment lost 3 bases and the J segment 0 bases; nucleotides outside the gene matches: 2. The CDR3 covers 15 residues. CDR3 coding DNA: TGCGCCAGCAGCTCGGGACAGCCGAACACCGGGGAGCTGTTTTTT. Its translation: CASSSGQPNTGELFF. Full variable domain (outside the CDR3, taken from reference TRBV5-1 and TRBJ2-2): KAGVTQTPRYLIKTRGQQVTLSCSPISGHRSVSWYQQTPGQGLQFLFEYFSETQRNKGNFPGRFSGRQFSNSRSEMNVSTLELGDSALYLCASSSGQPNTGELFFGEGSRLTVL.

This clonotype appeared many times. The chain carries TRBV5-4 and TRBJ2-7, with 7 nucleotides matching TRBD2. This CDR3 has 15 residues. V was clipped by 4 bases and J by 1 base; unmatched bases: 8. CDR1 and CDR2 from the germline V gene are SGHNT and YYREEE (reference sequence). The CDR3 DNA sequence: TGTGCCAGCAGCACCCCTAGCGGACCTTCCTACGAGCAGTACTTC. It yields the protein CASSTPSGPSYEQYF.

This clonotype was seen many times. At one end the junction does not follow the germline gene, possibly because of a read error. This sequence joins TRBV7-7 and TRBJ2-2, with unresolved D. The CDR3 loop spans 13 amino acids. CDR1 and CDR2 (germline): SSHAT, FNYEAQ (reference sequence). This CDR3 reads CASSLAIAGELFF. CDR3 coding DNA: TGTGCTAGCAGCTTAGCAATAGCCGGGGAGCTGTTTTTT.

This clonotype was found many times. The rearrangement joins TRBV2 to TRBJ1-1, with D perhaps matching TRBD1 (5 bases). V was shortened by 10 bases and J by 5 bases, with 23 bases between the two germline ends. Germline-derived CDR1 and CDR2 are SNHLY and FYNNEI. The CDR3 length is 15 residues. CDR3 sequence: CATLGAAFRGTEAFF. The CDR3 DNA reads TGTGCCACACTTGGGGCAGCGTTCCGAGGGACTGAAGCTTTCTTT.

This clonotype was detected ten times or more. The chain carries TRBV11-2 and TRBJ1-2, with 8 positions matching TRBD1. CDR1 and CDR2 (germline): SGHAT, FQNNGV. Trimming removed 3 bases from V and 5 bases from J; junction bases left unmatched: 20. This CDR3 contains 19 residues. CDR3 nucleotide sequence: TGTGCCAGCAGCTTCAACGACAGGGGCACCCTTGGATCCCTATATGGCTACACCTTC. It is translated as CASSFNDRGTLGSLYGYTF.

In this sample, this clonotype turned up many times. V usage is TRBV5-6 and J usage is TRBJ2-7; D gene ambiguous. V was shortened by 1 base and J by 4 bases, with 9 bases between the two germline ends. The germline gives CDR1 SGHDT, CDR2 YYEEEE. CDR3 length: 13 residues. CDR3 loop: CASSLFGRYEQYV. The CDR3 DNA is TGTGCCAGCAGCTTGTTTGGGCGGTACGAGCAGTACGTC.

This clonotype was recorded at least ten times. This chain uses TRBV29-1 with TRBJ2-3; perhaps TRBD1 as D (5 bases). CDR1 and CDR2 from the germline V gene are SQVTM and ANQGSEA. Trimming removed 4 bases from V and 1 base from J, with 6 bases in between. This CDR3 comprises 12 residues. CDR3 residues: CSVATGTDTQYF. The DNA of the CDR3 is TGCAGCGTTGCGACAGGCACAGATACGCAGTATTTT.